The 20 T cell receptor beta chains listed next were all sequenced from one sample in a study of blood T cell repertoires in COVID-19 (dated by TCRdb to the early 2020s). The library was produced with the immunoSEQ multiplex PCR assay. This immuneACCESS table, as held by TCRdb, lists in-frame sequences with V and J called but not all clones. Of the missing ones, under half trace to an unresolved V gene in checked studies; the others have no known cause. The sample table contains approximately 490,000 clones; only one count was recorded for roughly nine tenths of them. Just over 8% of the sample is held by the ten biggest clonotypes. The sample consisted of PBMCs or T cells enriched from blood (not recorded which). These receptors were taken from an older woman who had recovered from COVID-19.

This chain's CDR3 is CASSILTDNEKLFF. In DNA form, the CDR3 reads TGTGCCAGTAGTATACTGACAGACAATGAAAAACTGTTTTTT. The V and J genes are TRBV19 and TRBJ1-4; D may be TRBD1 (5 bases). CDR1 and CDR2 from the germline V gene are LNHDA and SQIVND (reference sequence). Trimming pared 2 bases from V and 5 bases from J, leaving 9 bases between. The CDR3 is made up of 14 amino acids.

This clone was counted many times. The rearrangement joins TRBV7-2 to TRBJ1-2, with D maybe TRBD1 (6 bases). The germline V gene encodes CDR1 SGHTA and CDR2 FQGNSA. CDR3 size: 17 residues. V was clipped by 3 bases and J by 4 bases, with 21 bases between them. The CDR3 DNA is TGTGCCAGCAGCTTGACGGCAGGGGCAATATCGAGCTATGGCTACACCTTC. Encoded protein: CASSLTAGAISSYGYTF.

For the CDR3, the DNA is TGCAGTGCTAGTATGGACTACCACACAGATACGCAGTATTTT. It is translated as CSASMDYHTDTQYF. The chain employs TRBV20-1 and TRBJ2-3; possible D gene TRBD2, 6 bases. The CDR3 runs to 14 residues. V lost 3 bases to trimming and J lost 2 bases, with 12 bases between them. Germline V gene lookup returns CDR1 DFQATT and CDR2 SNEGSKA (reference sequence).

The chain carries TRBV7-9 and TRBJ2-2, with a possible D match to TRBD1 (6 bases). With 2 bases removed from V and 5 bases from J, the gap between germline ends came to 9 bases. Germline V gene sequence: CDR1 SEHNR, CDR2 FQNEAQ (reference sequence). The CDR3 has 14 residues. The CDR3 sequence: CASSLRTETGELFF. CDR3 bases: TGTGCCAGCAGCTTAAGGACAGAGACCGGGGAGCTGTTTTTT. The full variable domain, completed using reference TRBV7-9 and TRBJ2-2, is DTGVSQNPRHKITKRGQNVTFRCDPISEHNRLYWYRQTLGQGPEFLTYFQNEAQLEKSRLLSDRFSAERPKGSFSTLEIQRTEQGDSAMYLCASSLRTETGELFFGEGSRLTVL.

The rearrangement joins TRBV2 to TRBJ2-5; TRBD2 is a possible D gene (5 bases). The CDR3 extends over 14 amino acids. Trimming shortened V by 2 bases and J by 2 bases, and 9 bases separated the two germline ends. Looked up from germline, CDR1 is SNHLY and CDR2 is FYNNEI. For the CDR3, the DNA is TGTGCCAGCAGTGAACTCGGGGTACAAGAGACCCAGTACTTC. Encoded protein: CASSELGVQETQYF.

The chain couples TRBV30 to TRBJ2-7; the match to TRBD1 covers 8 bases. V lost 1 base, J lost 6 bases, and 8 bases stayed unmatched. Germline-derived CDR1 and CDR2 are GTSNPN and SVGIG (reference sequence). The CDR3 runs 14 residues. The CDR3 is CAWSALGQVVEQYF. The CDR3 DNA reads TGTGCCTGGAGTGCCTTGGGACAGGTAGTCGAGCAGTACTTC.

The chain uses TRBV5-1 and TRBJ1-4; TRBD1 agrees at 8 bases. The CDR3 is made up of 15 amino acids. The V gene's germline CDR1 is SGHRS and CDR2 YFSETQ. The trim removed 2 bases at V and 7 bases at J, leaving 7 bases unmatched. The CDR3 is CASSFSGTGGEKLFF. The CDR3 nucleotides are TGCGCCAGCAGCTTTTCCGGGACAGGTGGTGAAAAACTGTTTTTT.

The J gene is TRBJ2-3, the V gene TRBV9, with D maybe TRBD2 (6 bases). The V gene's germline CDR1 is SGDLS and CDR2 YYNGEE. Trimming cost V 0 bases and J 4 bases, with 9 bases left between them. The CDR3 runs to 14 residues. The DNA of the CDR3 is TGTGCCAGCAGCGTAGGTGGAGGGGCAGATACGCAGTATTTT. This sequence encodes CASSVGGGADTQYF.

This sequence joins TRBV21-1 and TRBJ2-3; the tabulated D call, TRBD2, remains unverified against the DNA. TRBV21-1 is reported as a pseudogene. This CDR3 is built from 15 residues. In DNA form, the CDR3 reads TGTGCCACCTACGGGACTTATGAAAGTGCAGATACGCAGTATTTT. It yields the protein CATYGTYESADTQYF.

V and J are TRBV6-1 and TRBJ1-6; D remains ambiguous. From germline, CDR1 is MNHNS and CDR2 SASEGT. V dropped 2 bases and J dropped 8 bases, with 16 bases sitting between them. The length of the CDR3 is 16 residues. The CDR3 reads CASSESRGGRDSPLHF. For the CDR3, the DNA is TGTGCCAGCAGTGAAAGTCGGGGTGGAAGGGATTCACCCCTCCACTTT.

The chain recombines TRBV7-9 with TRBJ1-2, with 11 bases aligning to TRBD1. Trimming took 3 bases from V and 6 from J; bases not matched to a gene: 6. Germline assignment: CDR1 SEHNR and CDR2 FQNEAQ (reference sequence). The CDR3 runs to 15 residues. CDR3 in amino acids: CASSLGQGVGDGYTF. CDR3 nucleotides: TGTGCCAGCAGCTTGGGACAGGGGGTAGGGGATGGCTACACCTTC.

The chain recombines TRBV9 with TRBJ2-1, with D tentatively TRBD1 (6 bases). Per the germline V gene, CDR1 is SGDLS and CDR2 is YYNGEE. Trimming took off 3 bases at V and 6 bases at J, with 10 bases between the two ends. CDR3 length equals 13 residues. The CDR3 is CASSAWDTNEQFF. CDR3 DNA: TGTGCCAGCAGCGCCTGGGACACCAATGAGCAGTTCTTC.

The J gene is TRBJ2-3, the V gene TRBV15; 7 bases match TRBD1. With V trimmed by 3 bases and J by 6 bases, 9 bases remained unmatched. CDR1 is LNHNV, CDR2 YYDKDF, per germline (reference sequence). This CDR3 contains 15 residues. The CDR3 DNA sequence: TGTGCCACCAGCAGGGGTGACAGGGATTTGGATACGCAGTATTTT. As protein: CATSRGDRDLDTQYF.

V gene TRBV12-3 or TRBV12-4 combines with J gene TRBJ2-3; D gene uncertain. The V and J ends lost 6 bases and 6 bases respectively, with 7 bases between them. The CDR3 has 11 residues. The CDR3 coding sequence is TGTGCCAGCAGCATGCGGGATACGCAGTATTTT. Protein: CASSMRDTQYF.

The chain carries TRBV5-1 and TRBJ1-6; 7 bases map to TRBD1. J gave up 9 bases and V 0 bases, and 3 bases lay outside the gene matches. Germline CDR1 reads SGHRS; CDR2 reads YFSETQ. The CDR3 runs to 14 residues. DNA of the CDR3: TGCGCCAGCAGCTTGGAAGGGGGCTCTTCACCCCTCCACTTT. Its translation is CASSLEGGSSPLHF.

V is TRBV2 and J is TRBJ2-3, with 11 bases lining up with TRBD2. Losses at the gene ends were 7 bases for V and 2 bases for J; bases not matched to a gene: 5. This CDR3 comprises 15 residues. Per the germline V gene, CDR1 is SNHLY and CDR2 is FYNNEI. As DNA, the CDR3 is TGTGCCAGCAAAAGACTAGCGGGGACCACAGATACGCAGTATTTT. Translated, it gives CASKRLAGTTDTQYF. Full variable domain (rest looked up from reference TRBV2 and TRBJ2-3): EPEVTQTPSHQVTQMGQEVILRCVPISNHLYFYWYRQILGQKVEFLVSFYNNEISEKSEIFDDQFSVERPDGSNFTLKIRSTKLEDSAMYFCASKRLAGTTDTQYFGPGTRLTVL.

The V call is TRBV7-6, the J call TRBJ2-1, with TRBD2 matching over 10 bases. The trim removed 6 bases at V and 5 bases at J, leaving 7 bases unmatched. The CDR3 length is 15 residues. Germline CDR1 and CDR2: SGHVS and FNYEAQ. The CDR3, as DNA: TGTGCCAGCAGTCCAGCGGGGGGGCCCCACAATGAGCAGTTCTTC. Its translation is CASSPAGGPHNEQFF. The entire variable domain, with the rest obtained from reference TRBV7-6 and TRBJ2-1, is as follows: GAGVSQSPRYKVTKRGQDVALRCDPISGHVSLYWYRQALGQGPEFLTYFNYEAQQDKSGLPNDRFSAERPEGSISTLTIQRTEQRDSAMYRCASSPAGGPHNEQFFGPGTRLTVL.

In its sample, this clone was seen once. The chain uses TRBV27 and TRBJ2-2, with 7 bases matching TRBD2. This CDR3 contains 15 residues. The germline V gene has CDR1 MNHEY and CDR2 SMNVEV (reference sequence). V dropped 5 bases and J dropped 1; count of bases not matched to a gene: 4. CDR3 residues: CASSPRGRNTGELFF. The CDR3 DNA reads TGTGCCAGCAGTCCGCGGGGGAGGAACACCGGGGAGCTGTTTTTT.

This CDR3 is CASSRGGGSEEQFF. CDR3 coding DNA: TGTGCCAGCAGTCGCGGGGGAGGTAGTGAGGAGCAGTTCTTC. The rearrangement uses TRBV28 and TRBJ2-1; 7 nucleotides agree with TRBD2. The V and J ends lost 5 bases and 10 bases, in that order; junction bases with no gene match: 11. This CDR3 contains 14 residues. Germline V gene sequence: CDR1 MDHEN, CDR2 SYDVKM.

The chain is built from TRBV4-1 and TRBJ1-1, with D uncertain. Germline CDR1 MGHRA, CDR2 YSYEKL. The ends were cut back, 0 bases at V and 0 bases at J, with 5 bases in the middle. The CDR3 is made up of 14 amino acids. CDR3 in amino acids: CASSQEGMNTEAFF. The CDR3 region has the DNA TGCGCCAGCAGCCAAGAGGGCATGAACACTGAAGCTTTCTTT.